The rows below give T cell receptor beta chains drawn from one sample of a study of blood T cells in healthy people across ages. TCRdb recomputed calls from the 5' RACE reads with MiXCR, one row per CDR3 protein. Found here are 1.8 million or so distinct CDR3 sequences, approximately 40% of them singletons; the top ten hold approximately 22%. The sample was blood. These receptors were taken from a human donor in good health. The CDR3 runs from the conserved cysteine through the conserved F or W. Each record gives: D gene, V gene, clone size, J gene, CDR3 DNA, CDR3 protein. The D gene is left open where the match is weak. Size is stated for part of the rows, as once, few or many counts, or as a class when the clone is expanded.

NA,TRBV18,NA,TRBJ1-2,TGTGCCAGCTCACCGACGACACAGTCTAACTATGGCTACACCTTC,CASSPTTQSNYGYTF
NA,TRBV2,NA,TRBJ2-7,TGTGCCAGCAGAGGAGGGATACCCTACGAGCAGTACTTC,CASRGGIPYEQYF
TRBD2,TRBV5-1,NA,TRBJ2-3,TGCGCCAGCAGCTTATTAGCGGGGCCTCCCACAGATACGCAGTATTTT,CASSLLAGPPTDTQYF
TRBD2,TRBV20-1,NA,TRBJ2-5,TGCAGTGCTAGACCCCTCGTAGCGGGGGGGGCTGGGGAGACCCAGTACTTC,CSARPLVAGGAGETQYF
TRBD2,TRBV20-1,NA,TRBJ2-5,TGCAGTGCTAACCTAGCGGGGGTTGAGACCCAGTACTTC,CSANLAGVETQYF
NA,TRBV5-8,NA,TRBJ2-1,TGTGCCAGCAGCGCACGTCAGGGCGAGCAGTTCTTC,CASSARQGEQFF
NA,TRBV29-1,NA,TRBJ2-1,TGCAGCGTTGAAGATGGAGGAGGAAAAGAGACCCAGTTCTTC,CSVEDGGGKETQFF
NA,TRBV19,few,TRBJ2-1,TGTGCCAGTAGTATAGGGACAGCGTTCAATGAGCAGTTCTTC,CASSIGTAFNEQFF
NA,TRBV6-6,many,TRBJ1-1,TGTGCCAGCAGCTCCCAGGGAAGGACTGAAGCTTTCTTT,CASSSQGRTEAFF
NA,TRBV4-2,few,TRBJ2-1,TGTGCCAGCAGCCTCCCAGGATCGGGGGCAGGGGAGCAGTTCTTC,CASSLPGSGAGEQFF
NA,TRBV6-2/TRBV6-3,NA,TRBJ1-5,TGTGCCAGCAGTCCCCGAGGAACCGGTCAGCCCCAGCATTTT,CASSPRGTGQPQHF
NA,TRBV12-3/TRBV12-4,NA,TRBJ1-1,TGTGCCAGCCGCGGCCCGGAAACAGAAGCTTTCTTT,CASRGPETEAFF
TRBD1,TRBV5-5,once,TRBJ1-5,TGTGCCAGCAGCTTGACCGGGGGACAGGGGGTTGCTCAGCCCCAGCATTTT,CASSLTGGQGVAQPQHF
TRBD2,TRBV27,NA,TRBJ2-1,TGTGCCAGCAGTTTGCTCCGGGGGGGACGTTTCTCAAATGAGCAGTTCTTC,CASSLLRGGRFSNEQFF
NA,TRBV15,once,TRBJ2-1,TGTGCCACCGGTCTTAGCGGATACCAAGAGACCCAGTTCTTC,CATGLSGYQETQFF
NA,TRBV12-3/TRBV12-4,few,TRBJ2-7,TGTGCCAGCAGTTTCGCAGCCGGATCCTACGAGCAGTACTTC,CASSFAAGSYEQYF
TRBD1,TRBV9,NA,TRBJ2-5,TGTGCCAGCAGCCCCGGGGACAGGAACCAAGAGACCCAGTACTTC,CASSPGDRNQETQYF
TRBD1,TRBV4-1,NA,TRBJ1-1,TGCGCCAGCAGCCGACAGGGAAGGGGGACTGAAGCTTTCTTT,CASSRQGRGTEAFF
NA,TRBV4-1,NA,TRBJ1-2,TGCGCCAGCAGCCAGGGCGAGGAAGGTCCCATATATGGCTACACCTTC,CASSQGEEGPIYGYTF
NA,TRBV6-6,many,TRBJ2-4,TGTGCCAGCAGTTACAGGTCGGGGGAGCAGTACTTC,CASSYRSGEQYF
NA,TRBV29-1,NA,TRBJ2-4,TGCAGCGTTGAGGATAGGGGCGCAATGAACATTCAGTACTTC,CSVEDRGAMNIQYF
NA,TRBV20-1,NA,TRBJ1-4,TGCAGTGCTAGAGACAGGGGCGTAAGTGAAAAACTGTTTTTT,CSARDRGVSEKLFF
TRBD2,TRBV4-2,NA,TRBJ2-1,TGTGCCAGCAGCCCTCCGGCGGGGGGGCCGAATGAGCAGTTCTTC,CASSPPAGGPNEQFF
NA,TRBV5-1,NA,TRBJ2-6,TGCGCCAGCAGCTCTTTACGCTCTGGGGCCAACGTCCTGACTTTC,CASSSLRSGANVLTF
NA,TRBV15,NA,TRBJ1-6,TGTGCCACCACCTCGGGGTGGAATAATTCACCCCTCCACTTT,CATTSGWNNSPLHF
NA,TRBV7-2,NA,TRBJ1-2,TGTGCCAGCAGCTTACGAGCGGTCGGCTATGGCTACACCTTC,CASSLRAVGYGYTF
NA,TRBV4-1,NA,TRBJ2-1,TGCGCCAGCAGCCAAGACCCGGGGGCCTTCAATGAGCAGTTCTTC,CASSQDPGAFNEQFF
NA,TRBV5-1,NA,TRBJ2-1,TGCGCCAGCAGCTTGTGGCCGGGGACGGACAATGAGCAGTTCTTC,CASSLWPGTDNEQFF
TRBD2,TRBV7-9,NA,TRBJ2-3,TGTGCCAGCAGAGCCCTTAGCGGGACAGATACGCAGTATTTT,CASRALSGTDTQYF
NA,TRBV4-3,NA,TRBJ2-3,TGCGCCAGCAGCCAAGGTCGACTGGTATCAGATACGCAGTATTTT,CASSQGRLVSDTQYF
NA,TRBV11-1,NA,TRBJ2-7,TGTGCCGCGGGGACAGACTACGAGCAGTACTTC,CAAGTDYEQYF
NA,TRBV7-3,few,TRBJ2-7,TGTGCCAGCAGCTTAACAGGAGGAGGACAATACGAGCAGTACTTC,CASSLTGGGQYEQYF
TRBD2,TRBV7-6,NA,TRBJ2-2,TGTGCCAGCAGCTTAGGACTAGCGGGGGTAACCGGGGAGCTGTTTTTT,CASSLGLAGVTGELFF
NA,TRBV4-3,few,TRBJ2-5,TGCGCCAGCAGCCAAGCTCATTGGAGCGGGGACAACCAAGAGACCCAGTACTTC,CASSQAHWSGDNQETQYF
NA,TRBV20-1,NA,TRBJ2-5,TGCAGTGCTAGAAGGGCGGGAGAGACCCAGTACTTC,CSARRAGETQYF
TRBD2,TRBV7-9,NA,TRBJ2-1,TGTGCCAGCAGCCCCCGGGGCGGGGGGCGGAATGAGCAGTTCTTC,CASSPRGGGRNEQFF
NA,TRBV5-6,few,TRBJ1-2,TGTGCCAGCAGCCAGATGGGTCGAGGAGCTAACTATGGCTACACCTTC,CASSQMGRGANYGYTF
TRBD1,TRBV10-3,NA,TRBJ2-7,TGTGCCAGCGGCCCGGGACAGGGTAGATACTTGGACGAGCAGTACTTC,CASGPGQGRYLDEQYF
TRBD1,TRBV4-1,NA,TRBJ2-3,TGCGCCAGCAGCCTCCGGGGACAGGGGGTTCTCACAGATACGCAGTATTTT,CASSLRGQGVLTDTQYF
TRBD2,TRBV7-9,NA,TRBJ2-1,TGTTCCAGCAGCAATCGACTAGCGGGGGGCCCCCCCTACAATGAGCAGTTCTTC,CSSSNRLAGGPPYNEQFF
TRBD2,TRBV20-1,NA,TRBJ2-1,TGCAGTGCTACCTCATTCGGGGGGAGCCCCGATGAGCAGTTCTTC,CSATSFGGSPDEQFF
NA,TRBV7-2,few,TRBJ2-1,TGTGCCAGCAGCTGGGGACACTACAATGAGCAGTTCTTC,CASSWGHYNEQFF
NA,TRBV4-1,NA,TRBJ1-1,TGCGCCAGCAGCCACCCAGGGTCCGGGACAGAAGCTTTCTTT,CASSHPGSGTEAFF